Shown below are 19 T cell receptor beta chains from a single sample sequenced in a study of PD-1 blockade in classical Hodgkin lymphoma. This table comes from immunoSEQ multiplex PCR, and its TCRdb copy is limited to in-frame clones, with some not included. The sample carries 60,000 to 75,000 clones, around nine tenths recorded once. Brentuximab vedotin exposure varied, and every patient relapsed after autologous stem cell transplantation. The specimen was peripheral blood mononuclear cells (PBMCs), collected at baseline. The receptors here all came from a human donor with classical Hodgkin lymphoma.

The chain couples TRBV19 to TRBJ2-1; either TRBD1 or TRBD2 may supply D (5 bases each). This CDR3 comprises 15 residues. CDR1 is LNHDA and CDR2 is SQIVND in the germline V gene (reference sequence). Trimming left V 4 bases short and J 0 bases short, with 10 bases between. CDR3 bases: TGTGCCAGTAGTACCGTCGGGACCTCCTACAATGAGCAGTTCTTC. Translating it yields CASSTVGTSYNEQFF. Supplemented by reference TRBV19 and TRBJ2-1, the full variable domain reads DGGITQSPKYLFRKEGQNVTLSCEQNLNHDAMYWYRQDPGQGLRLIYYSQIVNDFQKGDIAEGYSVSREKKESFPLTVTSAQKNPTAFYLCASSTVGTSYNEQFFGPGTRLTVL.

CDR3 DNA: TGTGCCAGCAGCCCGCCTTCGGATACGCAGTATTTT. Its translation: CASSPPSDTQYF. V is TRBV7-3 and J is TRBJ2-3; D is unresolved. CDR3 size: 12 residues. Germline values: CDR1 SGHTA, CDR2 FQGTGA. V was trimmed by 5 bases and J by 6 bases, leaving 9 bases between them.

Points on this clone: One junction end does not reproduce the germline sequence, and a read error may be involved. The rearrangement joins TRBV5-1 to TRBJ2-1, with D perhaps TRBD2 (6 bases). This CDR3 is 15 amino acids long. Germline V gives CDR1 SGHRS, CDR2 YFSETQ. CDR3 sequence: CASSLAPSEYNEQFF. CDR3 in DNA: TGCGCCAGTAGCTTGGCCCCTAGCGAATACAATGAGCAGTTCTTC.

CDR3 protein: CASSLRSRDVTEAFF. As DNA, the CDR3 is TGTGCCAGCAGTCTTAGGAGTAGGGATGTCACTGAAGCTTTCTTT. The chain combines TRBV6-1 with TRBJ1-1; D is unresolved. V dropped 5 bases and J dropped 4 bases, with 17 bases sitting between them. The CDR3 length is 15 residues. The germline V gene has CDR1 MNHNS and CDR2 SASEGT.

This clone is a singleton in its sample. The rearrangement uses TRBV15 and TRBJ2-3, with 9 bases matching TRBD1. CDR1 LNHNV and CDR2 YYDKDF come from the germline V gene (reference sequence). Germline trimming cut 0 bases from V and 12 bases from J; bases unmatched to any gene: 7. CDR3 size: 14 residues. The CDR3 DNA reads as TGTGCCACCAGCAGAGAACCGGGACAGGGCAATCAGTATTTT. It specifies CATSREPGQGNQYF.

The rearrangement joins TRBV27 to TRBJ2-3; D assignment may be TRBD1 or TRBD2 (6 bases each). CDR1 is MNHEY and CDR2 is SMNVEV in the germline V gene (reference sequence). The CDR3 loop spans 16 amino acids. The ends were cut back, 7 bases at V and 2 bases at J, with 19 bases in the middle. The chain's CDR3 is CASNIVGGSPTDTQYF. DNA of the CDR3: TGTGCCAGCAACATCGTGGGGGGCTCCCCCACAGATACGCAGTATTTT.

The chain carries TRBV6-5 and TRBJ2-5, with TRBD1 identical over 11 bases. There are 15 residues in the CDR3. Germline V gene lookup returns CDR1 MNHEY and CDR2 SVGAGI. V shed 6 bases, J shed 5 bases, and the junction held 8 bases outside the gene matches. CDR3: CASSKDRGRRETQYF. CDR3 sequence (DNA): TGTGCCAGCAGCAAGGACAGGGGGCGCCGGGAGACCCAGTACTTC.

The chain is built from TRBV5-6 and TRBJ1-4; D unclear. The CDR3 sequence is 15 residues long. V dropped 7 bases and J dropped 2 bases, with 15 bases sitting between them. From germline, CDR1 is SGHDT and CDR2 YYEEEE. CDR3 residues: CASSFKWSTNEKLFF. The CDR3 DNA follows: TGTGCCAGCTCCTTTAAGTGGTCTACTAATGAAAAACTGTTTTTT.

The rearrangement joins TRBV7-9 to TRBJ2-1; 10 bases are shared with TRBD2. CDR1 is SEHNR, CDR2 FQNEAQ, per germline (reference sequence). The CDR3 length is 17 residues. The trim removed 5 bases at V and 7 bases at J, leaving 14 bases unmatched. CDR3 sequence reads: CASSPNRTSGGRNEQFF. CDR3 bases: TGTGCCAGCAGCCCAAATCGGACTAGCGGTGGGAGGAATGAGCAGTTCTTC.

This clone was recorded only once. The genes are TRBV7-6 and TRBJ1-1; D call uncertain. V lost 5 bases to trimming and J lost 3 bases, with 13 bases between them. Germline CDR1 and CDR2: SGHVS and FNYEAQ. This CDR3 is 14 amino acids long. CDR3 in amino acids: CASSIGVEHTEAFF. The CDR3 DNA follows: TGTGCCAGCAGCATAGGAGTCGAACACACTGAAGCTTTCTTT.

CDR3 sequence (DNA): TGTGCCAGTAGTATAGGCTCCGCGCAAGGCGATACGCAGTATTTT. Translated: CASSIGSAQGDTQYF. The chain couples TRBV19 to TRBJ2-3, with D hard to call. From germline, CDR1 is LNHDA and CDR2 SQIVND (reference sequence). The CDR3 is made up of 15 amino acids. V dropped 1 base and J dropped 6 bases, with 14 bases sitting between them. The variable domain in full, completed from reference TRBV19 and TRBJ2-3, reads DGGITQSPKYLFRKEGQNVTLSCEQNLNHDAMYWYRQDPGQGLRLIYYSQIVNDFQKGDIAEGYSVSREKKESFPLTVTSAQKNPTAFYLCASSIGSAQGDTQYFGPGTRLTVL.

The genes are TRBV28 and TRBJ1-3; 12 positions agree with TRBD1. CDR1 and CDR2 (germline): MDHEN, SYDVKM. This CDR3 is built from 19 residues. With 2 bases clipped from V and 2 bases from J, the junction kept 10 bases outside the gene matches. Here the CDR3 reads CASSLQVGGQGATGNTIYF. CDR3 bases: TGTGCCAGCAGTTTACAGGTGGGGGGACAGGGGGCGACTGGAAACACCATATATTTT.

The rearrangement uses TRBV6-5 and TRBJ1-1, with D possibly being TRBD1 (6 bases). V gave up 0 bases and J gave up 10 bases, with 12 bases separating them. The CDR3 is 13 amino acids. The germline gives CDR1 MNHEY, CDR2 SVGAGI. CDR3 loop: CASSYSQGAGAFF. As DNA, the CDR3 is TGTGCCAGCAGTTACTCACAGGGTGCGGGAGCTTTCTTT.

The CDR3 region is CASSEEGLINQPQHF. In nucleotides, the CDR3 is TGTGCCAGCAGTGAAGAGGGACTTATCAATCAGCCCCAGCATTTT. The chain carries TRBV2 and TRBJ1-5; D perhaps matches TRBD1 (5 bases). V was trimmed by 1 base and J by 3 bases, leaving 10 bases between them. In germline, CDR1 is SNHLY, CDR2 FYNNEI. CDR3 length: 15 amino acids.

The chain uses TRBV21-1 and TRBJ1-1; the DNA was not compared with TRBD1, the D call given in the table. TRBV21-1 corresponds to a pseudogene. This CDR3 is 18 amino acids long. CDR3 in amino acids: CASSKRERDYRGGTEAFF. CDR3 DNA: TGTGCCAGCAGCAAAAGGGAACGAGATTACAGGGGAGGAACTGAAGCTTTCTTT.

The chain has TRBV7-9 and TRBJ2-3; a possible D gene is TRBD2 (7 bases). Trimming pared 5 bases from V and 3 bases from J, leaving 15 bases between. This CDR3 is 15 amino acids long. CDR1 and CDR2 from the germline V gene are SEHNR and FQNEAQ (reference sequence). The CDR3 DNA is TGTGCCAGCAGCCCCCCGGGGGGCAGGACAGATACGCAGTATTTT. Protein: CASSPPGGRTDTQYF.

The gene calls are TRBV2 and TRBJ1-4, with D possibly matching TRBD1 (5 bases). V was trimmed by 8 bases and J by 6 bases, leaving 10 bases between them. The germline gives CDR1 SNHLY, CDR2 FYNNEI. The CDR3 is made up of 12 amino acids. CDR3 amino acids: CASGGSDEKLFF. CDR3 bases: TGTGCCAGCGGGGGATCGGATGAAAAACTGTTTTTT.

The V and J genes are TRBV29-1 and TRBJ2-3, with D uncertain. The germline V gene has CDR1 SQVTM and CDR2 ANQGSEA. CDR3 length equals 16 residues. Trimming pared 4 bases from V and 2 bases from J, leaving 19 bases between. The CDR3 here is CSVAFQALIDTDTQYF. DNA of the CDR3: TGCAGCGTTGCTTTCCAGGCGCTCATCGACACAGATACGCAGTATTTT.

V gene TRBV23-1 combines with J gene TRBJ1-5, with no clear D. TRBV23-1 is an ORF, with its function uncertain. This CDR3 is 16 amino acids long. Trimming removed 3 bases at V and 0 bases at J, with 12 bases between. CDR3 DNA: TGCGCCAGCAGTCATTCCACTGCGCTTAGCAATCAGCCCCAGCATTTT. Its protein is CASSHSTALSNQPQHF.